This T cell receptor (beta chain) was captured by sequencing in a study of identical twins. Whole-study findings and limits: Invariant populations such as MAIT and iNKT cells could partly muddle zero-insertion analyses. Clonotypes of the beta chain that were abundant in cord blood carried fewer insertions (memory repertoires showed none).

TCRdb fed the 5' RACE reads into MiXCR, producing one record per CDR3 protein. The repertoire holds a few hundred thousand distinct CDR3 sequences, around a tenth seen once, with 2.5% to 3% in the top ten. This clonotype came up a few times. As yet, its antigen is unknown. This same sample was also part of a study on yellow fever vaccine responses in identical twins.

The specimen was PBMCs. This TCR was recovered from a woman aged 18-29 years in good health.

The CDR3 bases are TGTGCCAGCAGTTTAACGGGTAGCGGGAGGTACAATGAGCAGTTCTTC. Its translation: CASSLTGSGRYNEQFF. The V and J genes are TRBV27 and TRBJ2-1; TRBD2 matches 10 bases. The CDR3 is 16 amino acids. The germline V gene has CDR1 MNHEY and CDR2 SMNVEV (reference sequence). With 2 bases clipped from V and 4 bases from J, the junction kept 5 bases outside the gene matches.